Shown below are 3 T cell receptor beta chains from a single sample sequenced in a study of shared clonotypes between healthy human individuals. Assay used: immunoSEQ multiplex PCR; TCRdb lists only in-frame clones, some missing. The sample includes some 1 million clones, under 80% of them seen just once. The specimen was memory CD4+ T cells sorted from blood. Subset described: CD45RA-negative fraction. These receptors were collected from a young man in good health.

The sample holds a few counts of this clone. This sample includes further DNA sequences coding for the same CDR3. The chain has TRBV18 and TRBJ2-5; D is uncertain. CDR1 is KGHSH, CDR2 LQKENI, per germline. The V end was cut by 3 bases, the J end by 1 base, with 9 bases between. This CDR3 has 14 amino acids. CDR3 sequence reads: CASSPQRAQETQYF. CDR3 bases: TGTGCCAGCTCACCTCAACGGGCCCAAGAGACCCAGTACTTC.

The chain recombines TRBV10-3 with TRBJ2-1; D may match TRBD1 or TRBD2 (5 bases each). Germline V lookup: CDR1 ENHRY, CDR2 SYGVKD. V dropped 5 bases and J dropped 4 bases, with 9 bases sitting between them. The CDR3 sequence is 13 residues long. CDR3 sequence reads: CAISWGSYNEQFF. The DNA for the CDR3 is TGTGCCATCAGTTGGGGGTCATACAATGAGCAGTTCTTC.

The V call is TRBV2, the J call TRBJ2-2, with a possible D match to TRBD2 (5 bases). The CDR3 is made up of 16 amino acids. Looked up from germline, CDR1 is SNHLY and CDR2 is FYNNEI. Trimming took off 2 bases at V and 1 base at J, with 11 bases between the two ends. In DNA, the CDR3 is TGTGCCAGCAGTGAAAGGGCGGGCTTGAACACCGGGGAGCTGTTTTTT. Translated, it gives CASSERAGLNTGELFF.